This TCR beta chain was identified in a study of Ad26.COV2.S vaccination and SARS-CoV-2 variants. Study overall: Donor was assigned to the Ad26.COV2.S arm of trial COV1001. Ad26.COV2.S was injected intramuscularly once or twice, 56 days apart. Study findings and constraints: The study found similar non-spike TCR breadth in vaccine and placebo recipients.

Some clones are missing from TCRdb's copy, which holds only in-frame ones; the method was immunoSEQ multiplex PCR. The table lists approximately 500,000 clones, about 83% of them singletons. With respect to this clone: Its antigen is not identified.

Specified treatment: roughly 18 received Ad26.COV2.S at low or high dose, single or two shots; 5 received placebo; per-sample allocation not given. Collection of the samples took place on day 63 after the first injection of vaccine or placebo. This CDR3 spans 17 amino acids. V dropped 3 bases and J dropped 4; count of bases not matched to a gene: 5. Germline V CDR1 and CDR2: SGHAT, FQNNGV. The sample consisted of peripheral blood, taken in a trial of Ad26.COV2.S vaccine versus placebo. This sequence was found in a person between 18 and 65 years old who received the Ad26.COV2.S COVID-19 vaccine or a placebo. The gene calls are TRBV11-2 and TRBJ2-3, with TRBD2 identical over 15 bases. The CDR3 DNA follows: TGTGCCAGCAGCTTCAGGACTAGCGGGAGGGTGGCAGATACGCAGTATTTT. Amino acids: CASSFRTSGRVADTQYF.